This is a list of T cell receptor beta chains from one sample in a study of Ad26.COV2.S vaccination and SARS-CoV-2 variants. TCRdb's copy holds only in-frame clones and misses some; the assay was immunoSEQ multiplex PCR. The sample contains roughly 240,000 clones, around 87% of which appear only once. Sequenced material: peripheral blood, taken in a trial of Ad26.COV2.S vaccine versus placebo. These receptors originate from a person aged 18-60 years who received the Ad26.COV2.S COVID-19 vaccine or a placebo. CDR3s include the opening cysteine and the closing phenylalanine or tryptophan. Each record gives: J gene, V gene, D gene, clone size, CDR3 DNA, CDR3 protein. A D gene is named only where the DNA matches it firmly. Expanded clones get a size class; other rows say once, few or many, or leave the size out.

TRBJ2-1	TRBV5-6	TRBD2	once	TGTGCCAGCAGTGACGGCGGGAGAAGGAGGAATGAGCAGTTCTTC	CASSDGGRRRNEQFF
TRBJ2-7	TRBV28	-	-	TGTGCCAGCAGTTTCCCCAACAGGGTTAGGTACTTC	CASSFPNRVRYF
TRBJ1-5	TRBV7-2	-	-	TGTGCCAGCAGCATACCCAGGGGCGGCAATCAGCCCCAGCATTTT	CASSIPRGGNQPQHF
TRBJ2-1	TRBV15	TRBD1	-	TGTGCCACCAGCACAGGACAGGGGGCGGATGAGCAGTTCTTC	CATSTGQGADEQFF
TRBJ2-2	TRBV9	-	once	TGTGCCAGCAGCGTAGCAGGGGGGATCACCGGGGAGCTGTTTTTT	CASSVAGGITGELFF
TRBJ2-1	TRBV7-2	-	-	TGTGCCAGCAGCTTAATGAAGAGCTCCTACAATGAGCAGTTCTTC	CASSLMKSSYNEQFF
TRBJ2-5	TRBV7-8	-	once	TGTGCCAGCAGCCGCCAAGAGACCCAGTACTTC	CASSRQETQYF
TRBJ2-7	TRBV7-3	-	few	TGTGCCAGCAGCGGCTTACTGAGCGGCGGAGGGACCTACGAGCAGTACTTC	CASSGLLSGGGTYEQYF
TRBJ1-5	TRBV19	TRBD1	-	TGTGCCAGTAGTACGGACAGGGGTAGCAATCAGCCCCAGCATTTT	CASSTDRGSNQPQHF
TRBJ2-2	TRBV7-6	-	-	TGTGCCAGCAGCATCCCCGGGACGGCGAACACCGGGGAGCTGTTTTTT	CASSIPGTANTGELFF
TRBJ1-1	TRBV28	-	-	TGTGCCAGCGAACATAACACTGAAGCTTTCTTT	CASEHNTEAFF
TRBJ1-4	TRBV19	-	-	TGTGCCAGTAGTATTGACCTTGCAACTAATGAAAAACTGTTTTTT	CASSIDLATNEKLFF
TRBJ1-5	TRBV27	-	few	TGTGCCAGCAGGACATTGCGGCAGAGCAATCAGCCCCAGCATTTT	CASRTLRQSNQPQHF
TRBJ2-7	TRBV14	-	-	TGTGCCAGCAGCCGCCCGGGGGCGGTGAGGGAGCAGTACTTC	CASSRPGAVREQYF
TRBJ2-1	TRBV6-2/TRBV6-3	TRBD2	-	TGTGCCAGCAGTAGTAGCGGGATTTCCTACAATGAGCAGTTCTTC	CASSSSGISYNEQFF
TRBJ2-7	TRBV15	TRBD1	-	TGTGCCACCTCTAGAGGGGGACAGGGGGGCGAGCAGTACTTC	CATSRGGQGGEQYF
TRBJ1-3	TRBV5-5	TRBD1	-	TGTGCCAGCAGCTCGGACAGGGCTGGAAACACCATATATTTT	CASSSDRAGNTIYF
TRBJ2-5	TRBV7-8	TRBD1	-	TGTGCCAGCAGCTCCGGGACAGGCTCCCCCGGGACCCAGTACTTC	CASSSGTGSPGTQYF
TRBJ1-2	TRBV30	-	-	TGTGCCTGGAGTGTTTCCGGAGTTGGCTACACCTTC	CAWSVSGVGYTF
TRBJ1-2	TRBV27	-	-	TGTGCCAGCAGTCCTTGGGGCTATGGCTACACCTTC	CASSPWGYGYTF
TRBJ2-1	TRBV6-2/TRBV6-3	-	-	TGTGCCAGCAGTCGCCCAGAGTTTAAGAATGAGCAGTTCTTC	CASSRPEFKNEQFF
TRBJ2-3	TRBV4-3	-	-	TGCGCCAGCAGCCAACTTACCGGGACCCTCCGCGATACGCAGTATTTT	CASSQLTGTLRDTQYF
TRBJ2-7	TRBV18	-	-	TGTGCCAGCTCATCCCCAGGTTACGAGCAGTACTTC	CASSSPGYEQYF
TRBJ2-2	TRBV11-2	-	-	TGTGCCAGCAGCTTACTGAGGGGGATGGCCGGGGAGCTGTTTTTT	CASSLLRGMAGELFF
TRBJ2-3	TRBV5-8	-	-	TGTGCCAGCAGCTTGGTGTGGGATACGCAGTATTTT	CASSLVWDTQYF
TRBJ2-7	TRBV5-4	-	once	TGTGCCAGCAGCTTGGAGGACAGCTCCTACGAGCAGTACTTC	CASSLEDSSYEQYF
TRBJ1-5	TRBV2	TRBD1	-	TGTGCCAGCAGTGAAGTAGGGGGCCAGCCCCAGCATTTT	CASSEVGGQPQHF
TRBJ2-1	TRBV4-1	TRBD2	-	TGCGCCAGCAGCCAATTTGCCCTTAGCGGGCCGACTGAGCAGTTCTTC	CASSQFALSGPTEQFF
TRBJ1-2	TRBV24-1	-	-	TGTGCCACCAGTGATTCCGGGACAAGCGCCTATGGCTACACCTTC	CATSDSGTSAYGYTF
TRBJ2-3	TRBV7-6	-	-	TGTGCCAGCAGCCCTATGGGGCCGCCGGCCCAAGATACGCAGTATTTT	CASSPMGPPAQDTQYF
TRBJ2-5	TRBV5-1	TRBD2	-	TGCGCCAGCAGCTTGGGGGGGACTAGGGAAGAGACCCAGTACTTC	CASSLGGTREETQYF
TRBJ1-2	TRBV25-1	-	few	TGTGCCAGCAGTGGGGAGGTATGGAGGGCGAACTATGGCTACACCTTC	CASSGEVWRANYGYTF
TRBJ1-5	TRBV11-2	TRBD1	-	TGTGCCAGCAGCATTAGGACAGGTGATAATCAGCCCCAGCATTTT	CASSIRTGDNQPQHF
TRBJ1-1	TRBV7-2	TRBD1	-	TGTGCCAGCAGCCCCCGGGACAGGGTACTAGAAAGGACTGAAGCTTTCTTT	CASSPRDRVLERTEAFF
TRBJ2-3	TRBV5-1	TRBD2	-	TGCGCCAGCAGCTTGGGAGGGGGGACTAGCACGGGCGATACGCAGTATTTT	CASSLGGGTSTGDTQYF
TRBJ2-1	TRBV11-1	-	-	TGTGCCAGCAGCTTAGCGGGGGCGACTGAGCAGTTCTTC	CASSLAGATEQFF
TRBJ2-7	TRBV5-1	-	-	TGCGCCAGCAGCTCACGGACAGTCCCCTACGAGCAGTACTTC	CASSSRTVPYEQYF
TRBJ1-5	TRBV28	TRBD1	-	TGTGCCAGCAGGGACAGGGAGCGCCAGCCCCAGCATTTT	CASRDRERQPQHF
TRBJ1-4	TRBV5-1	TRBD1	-	TGCGCCAGCAGCTTGCCGGGGACAGGGTCGGAAAAACTGTTTTTT	CASSLPGTGSEKLFF
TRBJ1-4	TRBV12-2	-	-	TGTGCAAGTCGCTTATACGGTACAGGGGGTCAACGAGCAACTAATGAAAAACTGTTTTTT	CASRLYGTGGQRATNEKLFF
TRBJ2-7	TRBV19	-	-	TGTGCCAGTAGTCGATCTGTGGCTGGCGAGCAGTACTTC	CASSRSVAGEQYF
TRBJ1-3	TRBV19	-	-	TGTGCCATCAGCTCTGGAAACACCATATATTTT	CAISSGNTIYF
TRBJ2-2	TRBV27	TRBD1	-	TGTGCCAGCAGTTTCGAGACAGGGGGGACCGGGGAGCTGTTTTTT	CASSFETGGTGELFF
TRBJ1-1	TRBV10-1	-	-	TGCGCCAGCAGTGAGACCGGAGCAGGTGGGGAAGCTTTCTTT	CASSETGAGGEAFF
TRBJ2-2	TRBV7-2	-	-	TGTGCCAGCAAACTCCAAACTAGTATCACCGGGGAGCTGTTTTTT	CASKLQTSITGELFF
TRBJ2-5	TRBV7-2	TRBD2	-	TGTGCCAGCAGCCCTCTCGGACTAGCGGCCAGCGGAGAGACCCAGTACTTC	CASSPLGLAASGETQYF
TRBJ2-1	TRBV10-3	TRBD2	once	TGTGCCCACGGGGGGAGCAGGGATGAGCAGTTCTTC	CAHGGSRDEQFF
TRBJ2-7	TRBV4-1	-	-	TGCGCCAGCAGCCAAGTCGCAGGGCTCTCCTACGAGCAGTACTTC	CASSQVAGLSYEQYF
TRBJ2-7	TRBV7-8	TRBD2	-	TGTGCCAGCAGCTTACAGGCCACTAGCGGGAGTGCGTACGAGCAGTACTTC	CASSLQATSGSAYEQYF
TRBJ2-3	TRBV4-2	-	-	TGTGCCAGCAGCCAAGCTCCGGTAGATACGCAGTATTTT	CASSQAPVDTQYF
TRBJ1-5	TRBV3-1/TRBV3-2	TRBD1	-	TGTGCCAGCAGCCAAGGTCCGACAGGGGGTGGTAATCAGCCCCAGCATTTT	CASSQGPTGGGNQPQHF
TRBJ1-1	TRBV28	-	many	TGTGCCAGCAGTCTTCGCCCCATTAACACTGAAGCTTTCTTT	CASSLRPINTEAFF
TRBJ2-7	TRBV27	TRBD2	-	TGTGCCAGCAGTTATACTAGCGGGCCCTCCTACGAGCAGTACTTC	CASSYTSGPSYEQYF
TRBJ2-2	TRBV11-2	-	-	TGTGCCAGCGGGGAGGGGGCGACGCTCTACACCGGGGAGCTGTTTTTT	CASGEGATLYTGELFF